This entry features one T cell receptor (beta chain) sequence. The antigen is not known. The sample originates from a study of cytomegalovirus exposure and HLA in healthy donors. Whole-study results and caveats: Trimming of TCR beta V- and J-genes showed a link, identified in a later analysis, to a missense DCLRE1C variant. Most TCRs appeared rarely, but some public TCRs recurred in many donors.

Germline V lookup: CDR1 MRHNA, CDR2 SNTAGT. V gave up 5 bases and J gave up 5 bases, with 15 bases separating them. CDR3 length equals 15 residues. The PCR made use of 60 Vbeta and 13 Jbeta primers. Sequencing used immunoSEQ multiplex PCR; TCRdb keeps in-frame clones, though not all of them. The data show about 180,000 clones, about 80% seen once. The clonotype originates from a woman aged 40 to 50 in good health and CMV-seronegative. This rearrangement joins TRBV6-4 to TRBJ2-2; D remains ambiguous. The sample was PBMCs. This chain's CDR3 is CASSSEATGTGELFF. CDR3 nucleotides: TGTGCCAGCAGTTCTGAGGCGACGGGTACCGGGGAGCTGTTTTTT.